This TCR beta chain is drawn from a study of cytomegalovirus exposure and HLA in healthy donors. Whole-study findings and limits: Within the approximately 120 validation repertoires, first-cohort TCR clusters tended to co-occur, according to a later analysis. Cytomegalovirus status was reportedly diagnosed by the classifier with high sensitivity and specificity.

The assay was immunoSEQ multiplex PCR, and TCRdb's table has in-frame clones only and misses some. The sample shows 90,000 or so clones, around 85% of them seen only once. V lost 10 bases and J lost 5; bases outside the gene matches: 6. CDR1 is ENHRY and CDR2 is SYGVKD in the germline V gene. CDR3 length equals 12 residues. Worth noting for this clone: What it recognizes is unknown.

This chain links TRBV10-3 with TRBJ2-5; TRBD1 matches at 8 bases. The TCR originated in a man aged 18 to 30 in good health and CMV-seropositive. The specimen sequenced was PBMCs. CDR3 nucleotides: TGTGCCAGTGGCAGGGGGCACGAGACCCAGTACTTC. Translating gives CASGRGHETQYF.